These 5 T cell receptor beta chains share one sample of origin, sequenced in a study of regulatory T cells in long-lasting Graves disease. Library construction for TCR beta used iRepertoire HTBI primers and Arm-PCR of CDR3 regions. Each CDR3 protein is one row after TCRdb ran MiXCR on the multiplex PCR reads. Among more than 300,000 distinct CDR3 sequences listed, roughly 16% were seen once. The sample's time point: newly diagnosed GD, antithyroid drugs for less than 3 months. TCR sequences were obtained from RNA taken from PBMCs. The same data also went into a second study, on T cells in Graves' hyperthyroidism and ophthalmopathy.

The sequencing used peripheral blood mononuclear cells (PBMCs), collected at new diagnosis, from a patient treated with antithyroid drugs. Every receptor here comes from a woman younger than 30 with Graves disease.

This chain connects TRBV29-1 to TRBJ2-1; the match to TRBD2 covers 8 bases. V dropped 6 bases and J dropped 6; count of bases not matched to a gene: 10. There are 14 residues in the CDR3. Germline V gene sequence: CDR1 SQVTM, CDR2 ANQGSEA. The CDR3 DNA is TGCAGCGTCACTAGCGGCCCGGGGGGCAATGAGCAGTTCTTC. Its protein product is CSVTSGPGGNEQFF.

In regard to this clonotype: The junction shows a germline mismatch at one end, possibly a read error. The chain has TRBV19 and TRBJ1-1; no reliable D call. The CDR3 covers 15 residues. CDR1 and CDR2 (germline): LNHDA, SQIVND (reference sequence). CDR3 sequence reads: CAGSIVDRMNTEAFF. The CDR3 DNA reads TGTGCCGGTAGTATAGTAGACCGGATGAACACTGAAGCTTTCTTT.

This clonotype was recorded a few times. The chain joins TRBV29-1 to TRBJ1-1; D is uncertain. This CDR3 contains 12 residues. Trimming removed 7 bases from V and 3 bases from J, with 12 bases in between. Germline CDR1 reads SQVTM; CDR2 reads ANQGSEA. CDR3: CSAGEWDTEAFF. CDR3 coding DNA: TGCAGCGCCGGTGAGTGGGACACTGAAGCTTTCTTT.

This clonotype was observed a handful of times. V usage is TRBV24-1 and J usage is TRBJ1-5, with D maybe TRBD1 (5 bases). V was clipped by 3 bases and J by 14 bases, with 10 bases between them. The CDR3 runs 11 residues. CDR1 and CDR2 from the germline V gene are KGHDR and SFDVKD. The CDR3 is CATSDSGAEHF. Written as DNA, the CDR3 is TGTGCCACCAGTGATAGTGGGGCCGAGCATTTT.

The gene calls are TRBV6-1 and TRBJ2-2, with D perhaps TRBD1 or TRBD2 (6 bases each). V was shortened by 5 bases and J by 4 bases, with 20 bases between the two germline ends. The CDR3 consists of 17 residues. The V gene's germline CDR1 is MNHNS and CDR2 SASEGT. The DNA for the CDR3 is TGTGCCAGCAGTCCACGAAGGGGGGTGAGGCCCACCGGGGAGCTGTTTTTT. It translates to CASSPRRGVRPTGELFF.